This TCR beta chain was observed in a study of HIV-infected children after antiretroviral therapy interruption. About the research overall: Children were on planned treatment interruption or continuous treatment. Continuous-treatment children had median age roughly 8 years, interruption around 9.5 years. Most children had recorded EBV and CMV exposure.

Study findings and constraints: After interruption, shared-triplet CDR3 clustering rose in a few patients.

Noted treatment: PENTA 11 planned treatment interruption arm or continuous ART arm. The TCR library was built from RNA with a 3' RACE protocol and unique molecular identifiers. One entry per CDR3 protein, called by TCRdb with MiXCR from the 3' RACE reads. Among several thousand distinct CDR3 sequences listed, over 4% were seen once. This clonotype has ten or more counts. The target antigen is unknown. The sequence came from a pool of human donors with HIV. The sequencing here drew on CD45RO+ CD8+ T cells from PBMCs, pooled from several time points, taken from a donor given antiretroviral therapy, either interrupted or continuous. Regarding subset: memory CD8+ CD45RO+ CD45RA- T cells.

The CDR3 DNA follows: TGTGCCAGCAGTGACTCGATGACTAGCGTCACAGATACGCAGTATTTT. Encoded protein: CASSDSMTSVTDTQYF. This chain uses TRBV6-4 with TRBJ2-3; 8 bases line up with TRBD2. Germline CDR1 reads MRHNA; CDR2 reads SNTAGT. V lost 0 bases to trimming and J lost 2 bases; unmatched junction nucleotides: 4. The CDR3 contains 16 residues.